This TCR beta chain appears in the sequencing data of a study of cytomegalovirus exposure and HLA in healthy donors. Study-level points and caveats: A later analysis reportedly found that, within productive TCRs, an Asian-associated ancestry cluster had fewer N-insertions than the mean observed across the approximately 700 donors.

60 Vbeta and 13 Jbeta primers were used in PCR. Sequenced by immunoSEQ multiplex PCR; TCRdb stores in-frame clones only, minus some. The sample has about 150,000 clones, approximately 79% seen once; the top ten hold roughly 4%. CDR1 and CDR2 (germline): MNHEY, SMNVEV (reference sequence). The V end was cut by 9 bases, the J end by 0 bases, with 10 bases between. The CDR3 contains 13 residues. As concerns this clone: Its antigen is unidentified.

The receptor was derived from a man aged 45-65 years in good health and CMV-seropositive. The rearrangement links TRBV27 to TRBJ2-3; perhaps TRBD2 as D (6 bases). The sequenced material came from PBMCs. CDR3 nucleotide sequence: TGTGCCAGTTGGGACTCTAGCACAGATACGCAGTATTTT. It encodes CASWDSSTDTQYF.